This T cell receptor (beta chain) was sequenced in a study of PD-1 blockade in classical Hodgkin lymphoma. Repertoires were generated with immunoSEQ multiplex PCR, while TCRdb's copy carries only in-frame clones and drops some. The sample lists 3,500 to 5,000 clones, 65% to 70% occurring once. The CDR3 length is 13 residues. V lost 2 bases to trimming and J lost 12 bases; unmatched junction nucleotides: 6. Per germline, CDR1 KGHSH and CDR2 LQKENI. The time point was: cycle 4 day 1 (C4D1), after about 6 weeks of nivolumab. All patients relapsed after autologous stem cell transplantation, and brentuximab vedotin exposure varied. This clone ranks as medium-sized.

Sequencing used peripheral blood mononuclear cells (PBMCs), obtained before the fourth cycle of nivolumab. The chain links TRBV18 to TRBJ2-1; 8 nucleotides line up with TRBD1. The sequence was collected from a human donor with classical Hodgkin lymphoma. The CDR3 reads CASSPMTGEGQFF. The CDR3 nucleotides read TGTGCCAGCTCACCAATGACAGGGGAAGGGCAGTTCTTC.